This entry describes one TCR beta chain. The V and J ends lost 5 bases and 3 bases, in that order; junction bases with no gene match: 5. Germline values: CDR1 SGHAT, CDR2 FQNNGV. This CDR3 region has 14 residues. Healthy HIV-negative adults with no recent acute infections or vaccinations were recruited as donors. This specimen belongs to a study of shared clonotypes between healthy human individuals. The assay was run at deep level. The team ran DNA from unsorted PBMCs on ten immunoSEQ deep assay plates for sequencing. The protocol was immunoSEQ multiplex PCR, while the TCRdb copy is restricted to in-frame clones and leaves out a portion. The sample carries roughly 450,000 clones, about four fifths recorded once.

The V and J genes are TRBV11-2 and TRBJ2-5, with TRBD1 matching over 8 bases. The sequence was obtained from a woman between 40 and 50 years old in good health. Some clones in this sample may be carry-over from other donors' samples. Specimen: PBMCs. CDR3 DNA: TGTGCCAGCAGCCCTCCAGGGGGCAAAGAGACCCAGTACTTC. As protein: CASSPPGGKETQYF.